The present T cell receptor (beta chain) was sequenced within a study of CD8+ T cells in alopecia areata (dated by TCRdb to 2017 to 2018). With respect to the entire study: Treated patients were enrolled in an open-label pilot trial of oral tofacitinib, 5 to 10 mg twice daily, for moderate-to-severe alopecia areata. Patients received tofacitinib for 6 to 18 months and were then followed off drug for 6 months to check for delayed response and recurrence. High-throughput TCRbeta sequencing was used to examine T cell clonal expansion in alopecia areata in both the C3H/HeJ mouse model and human patients. On the human side, TCRbeta sequencing was run on scalp tissue and on sorted CD4+ and CD8+ peripheral blood T cells from healthy controls and from alopecia areata patients with either patchy or totalis/universalis disease. Biopsies were taken from tofacitinib-treated patients at baseline and at 4 and 24 weeks of treatment, and a later scalp biopsy was taken in several of the tofacitinib-treated patients. Clonality in the scalp was compared among normal scalp (n=4), patchy alopecia areata scalp (n=8), and alopecia totalis/universalis scalp (n=8). RNA was extracted with the PAXgene miRNA kit for fixed scalp, the miRNeasy kit for PBMCs, and the RNeasy kit for mouse skin. TCRbeta CDR3 regions were amplified by immunoSEQ multiplex PCR using 35 Vbeta forward and 13 Jbeta reverse primers. Paper-wide results and their limitations: Shared TCR sequences between patients were less evident than in mice, which may be partly attributable to HLA diversity in the patient population. Higher clonality and more expanded CD8+ clones were observed in lesional scalp than in normal scalp, particularly in alopecia totalis/universalis, a finding suggestive of antigenic drive. Unlike mouse skin, which is dominated by gammadelta T cells, normal human skin has resident alphabeta T cells that are also sequenced, and this complicates analysis of the scalp TCR repertoire.

The sample's time point label, in plain terms: baseline before oral tofacitinib. From alopecia areata patients, peripheral blood was collected along with lesional scalp punch biopsies. PBMCs were isolated by density centrifugation and stained for CD3, CD4 and CD8, after which CD4+ and CD8+ T cells were sorted on a FACSAria. As to this clone: The antigen it recognizes is unknown. Per-base qualities were not stored, and no clone one base away is much larger.

Library creation used the immunoSEQ multiplex PCR assay. RNA was extracted from all samples and reverse transcribed into cDNA as template for TCR sequencing. SuperScript III was used to make first-strand cDNA, primed with a 2:1 mix of oligo-dT and random hexamers. A synthetic immune receptor repertoire was used to gauge amplification bias, and whatever bias remained was removed computationally. In the original analysis: Raw reads were preprocessed for error removal, and CDR3 was defined according to IMGT conventions as running from the conserved cysteine to phenylalanine. Clonality was calculated as 1 minus Shannon entropy normalized by log2 of the number of productive unique TCRs. Scalp TCRbeta sequences were cross-referenced with sorted blood CD4 and CD8 repertoires so that the CD4 or CD8 identity of scalp clones could be inferred. The table was pulled from immuneACCESS by TCRdb, which kept in-frame rearrangements only. Such tables lose some clones; where checked, under half of the loss comes from unresolved V genes, and the rest has no known cause. D and trimming were read from the DNA, whereas the V and J calls and clone size are those reported in that table. The table for this sample lists about 180,000 clones; 63% of them were counted only once. Together, the top ten hold 1.5% to 2% of the sample.

Sequenced material: CD4+ T cells sorted from blood, taken at week 0. The TCR comes from a human donor with alopecia areata.

The nucleotides are TGTGCCAGCAGCGCCGGACAGGGAGCTTACAATGAGCAGTTCTTC. It translates as CASSAGQGAYNEQFF. The sequence is built from TRBV7-2 and TRBJ2-1; 8 central bases correspond to TRBD1. Ends trimmed: V by 5 bases, J by 4 bases; bases unmatched to a gene: 7. From its cysteine to its phenylalanine, the CDR3 spans 15 amino acids. CDR3 DNA only is kept here, 45 bases in frame from base 1. CDR1 and CDR2 were assigned from the germline V gene as SGHTA and FQGNSA.